This record concerns one T cell receptor (beta chain) sequence. Its antigen specificity is not known. The record has no base qualities; no much larger clone is one base away. TCRbeta CDR3 regions were amplified from genomic DNA by means of the immunoSEQ Assay, a bias-controlled multiplex PCR. The authors' analysis ran thus. Nucleated cell counts per sample were estimated from amplification of reference gene primers within the assay. To quantify the absolute abundance of each unique TCRbeta CDR3 rearrangement, sequence reads were collapsed and filtered. Productive Simpson clonality was computed per sample as the square root of Simpson's diversity index over productive rearrangements. This immuneACCESS table, as held by TCRdb, lists in-frame sequences with V and J called but not all clones. Of the missing ones, under half trace to an unresolved V gene in checked studies; the others have no known cause. V, J and clone size reflect that table, while D and trimming were determined from the DNA. Counted in this sample were about 55,000 clones; 90% of them appeared once. Together, the top ten hold approximately 15% of the sample.

The record originates from a study of blood T cell repertoires in COVID-19 (dated by TCRdb to about 2020). As for the study more broadly: Samples from collaborators originated in the United States, Italy and Spain and spanned both the acute and convalescent phases of COVID-19. Deeply sampled blood TCRbeta repertoires from subjects exposed to, actively infected with, or recovered from COVID-19 were included in the dataset. The repertoires were released in a freely available public database meant as a resource for research on the immune response to SARS-CoV-2. The sample metadata nearly always contained a de-identified subject ID, COVID-19 status, age in years and sex. The prospective study material was composed of cDNA or gDNA derived from T cells, B-cell-depleted T cells, or PBMCs. Where available, HLA class I and class II types were taken from metadata supplied by the sample provider and were not determined by assay-based typing. The samples were drawn from the first 160 participants of the ongoing ImmuneRACE study and from roughly 1,300 subjects provided by 6 global collaborators. What the work shows at the level of the full study, not this receptor alone: How much clinical and demographic metadata was included differed by source and by participant, and the metadata was provided uncurated.

Collaborating institutions collected whole blood in K2EDTA tubes following their own protocols. For TCRbeta analysis, collaborators shipped samples in one of three forms: frozen whole blood, isolated PBMCs, or DNA extracted from either of those sample types. The sample consisted of peripheral blood. The receptor's source is a human donor with active COVID-19. The donor label of this sample is uncertain.

The nucleotides are TGTGCCAGCAGCCCAATGCCCTCGCGCACCAACTACTACAATGAGCAGTTCTTC. This codes for CASSPMPSRTNYYNEQFF. The sequence joins TRBV7-3 to TRBJ2-1; the D gene is not confidently resolved. Reading from cysteine to phenylalanine, the CDR3 counts 18 amino acids. The entry retains the CDR3 DNA only, 54 bases that are in frame from base 1. The germline V gene encodes CDR1 SGHTA and CDR2 FQGTGA. The trim is 5 bases for V and 3 bases for J, with a gap of 23 bases between the germline ends.